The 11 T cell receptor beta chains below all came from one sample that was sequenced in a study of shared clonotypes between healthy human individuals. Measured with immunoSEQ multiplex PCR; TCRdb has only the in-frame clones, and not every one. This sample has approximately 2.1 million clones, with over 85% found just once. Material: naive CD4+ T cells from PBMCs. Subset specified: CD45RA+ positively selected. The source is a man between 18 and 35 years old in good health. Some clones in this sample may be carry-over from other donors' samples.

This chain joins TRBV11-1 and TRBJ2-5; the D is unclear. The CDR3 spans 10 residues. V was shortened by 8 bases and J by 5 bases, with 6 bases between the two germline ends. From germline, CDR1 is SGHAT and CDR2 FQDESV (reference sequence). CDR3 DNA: TGTGCCAGCCAAGGGGAGACCCAGTACTTC. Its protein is CASQGETQYF.

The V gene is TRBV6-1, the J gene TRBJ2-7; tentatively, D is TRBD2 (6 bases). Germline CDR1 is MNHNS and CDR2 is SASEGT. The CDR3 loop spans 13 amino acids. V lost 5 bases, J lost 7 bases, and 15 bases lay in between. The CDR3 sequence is CASSPFKAGEQYF. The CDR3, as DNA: TGTGCCAGCAGTCCCTTTAAAGCGGGTGAGCAGTACTTC.

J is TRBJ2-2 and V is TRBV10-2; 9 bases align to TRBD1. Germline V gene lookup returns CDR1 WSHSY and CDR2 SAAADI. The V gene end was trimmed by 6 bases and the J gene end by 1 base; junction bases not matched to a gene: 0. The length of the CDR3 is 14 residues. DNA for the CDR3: TGCGCCAGCAGGGGACAGGGGAACACCGGGGAGCTGTTTTTT. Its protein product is CASRGQGNTGELFF.

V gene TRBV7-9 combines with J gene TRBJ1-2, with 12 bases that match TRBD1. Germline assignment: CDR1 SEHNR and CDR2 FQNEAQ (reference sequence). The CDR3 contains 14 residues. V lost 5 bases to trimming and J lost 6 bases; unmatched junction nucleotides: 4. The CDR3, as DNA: TGTGCCAGCAGCCGGGACAGGGGGCTTCATGGCTACACCTTC. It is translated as CASSRDRGLHGYTF. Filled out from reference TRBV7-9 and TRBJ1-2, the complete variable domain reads DTGVSQNPRHKITKRGQNVTFRCDPISEHNRLYWYRQTLGQGPEFLTYFQNEAQLEKSRLLSDRFSAERPKGSFSTLEIQRTEQGDSAMYLCASSRDRGLHGYTFGSGTRLTVV.

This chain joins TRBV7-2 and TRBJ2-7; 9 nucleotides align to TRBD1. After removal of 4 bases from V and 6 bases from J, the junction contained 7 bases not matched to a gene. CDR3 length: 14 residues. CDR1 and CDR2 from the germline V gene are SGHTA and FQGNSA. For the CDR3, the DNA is TGTGCCAGCAGCTCCGGGACAGGGCGGGCCGAGCAGTACTTC. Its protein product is CASSSGTGRAEQYF. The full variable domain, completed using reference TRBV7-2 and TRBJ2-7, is GAGVSQSPSNKVTEKGKDVELRCDPISGHTALYWYRQSLGQGLEFLIYFQGNSAPDKSGLPSDRFSAERTGGSVSTLTIQRTQQEDSAVYLCASSSGTGRAEQYFGPGTRLTVT.

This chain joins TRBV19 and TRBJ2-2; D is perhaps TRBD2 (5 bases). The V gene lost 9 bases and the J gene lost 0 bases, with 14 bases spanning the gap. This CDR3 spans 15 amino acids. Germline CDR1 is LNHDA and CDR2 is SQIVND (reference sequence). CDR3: CASFDLAANTGELFF. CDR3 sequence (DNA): TGTGCCAGCTTCGATCTAGCTGCGAACACCGGGGAGCTGTTTTTT.

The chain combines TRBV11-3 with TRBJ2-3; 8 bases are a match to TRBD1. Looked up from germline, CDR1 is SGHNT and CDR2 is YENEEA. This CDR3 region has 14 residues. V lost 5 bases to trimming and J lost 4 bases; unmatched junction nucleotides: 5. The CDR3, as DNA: TGTGCCAGCAGCCCCCAGGGGGCTGCAGATACGCAGTATTTT. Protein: CASSPQGAADTQYF.

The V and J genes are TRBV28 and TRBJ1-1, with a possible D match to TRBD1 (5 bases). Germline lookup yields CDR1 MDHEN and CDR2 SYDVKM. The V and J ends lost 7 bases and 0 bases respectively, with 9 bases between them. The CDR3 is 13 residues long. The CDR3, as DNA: TGTGCCAGCATGCGGGGGATGAACACTGAAGCTTTCTTT. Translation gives CASMRGMNTEAFF.

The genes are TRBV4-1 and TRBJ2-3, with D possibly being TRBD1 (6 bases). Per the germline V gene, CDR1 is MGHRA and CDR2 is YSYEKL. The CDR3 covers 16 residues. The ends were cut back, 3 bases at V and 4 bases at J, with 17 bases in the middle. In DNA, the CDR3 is TGCGCCAGCAGCCAGCCCACGCAGGGGAAAGCAGATACGCAGTATTTT. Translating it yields CASSQPTQGKADTQYF.

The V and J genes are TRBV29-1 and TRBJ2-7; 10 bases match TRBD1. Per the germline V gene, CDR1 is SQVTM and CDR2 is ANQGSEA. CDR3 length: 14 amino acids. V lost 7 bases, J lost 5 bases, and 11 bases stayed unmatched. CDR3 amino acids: CSALGQGNIHEQYF. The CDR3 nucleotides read TGCAGCGCTTTGGGACAGGGGAATATACACGAGCAGTACTTC.

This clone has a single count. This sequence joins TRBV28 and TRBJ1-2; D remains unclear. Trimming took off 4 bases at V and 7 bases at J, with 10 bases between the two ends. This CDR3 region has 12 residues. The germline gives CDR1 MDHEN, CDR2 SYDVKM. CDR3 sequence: CASSSRGSGYTF. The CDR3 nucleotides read TGTGCCAGCAGTTCCCGCGGCTCTGGCTACACCTTC.